This T cell receptor beta chain was captured by sequencing in a study of T cell responses to AZD1222 COVID-19 vaccine. At the level of the study: Pooled together were second doses at about 4 or about 12 weeks. Study results and caveats: A mostly white British donor set with more females was recruited, and clonal diversity was possibly underestimated. In the spike-specific TCR repertoire, nearly half reportedly target unmutated variant regions. Spike was spanned by vaccine-associated CD4 TCRs, which were dominant at 160-218 and 743-854.

In regard to this clone: What it recognizes is unknown.

Germline CDR1 SGHNT, CDR2 YYREEE (reference sequence). The CDR3 contains 16 residues. V lost 5 bases to trimming and J lost 4 bases, with 21 bases between them. Method: immunoSEQ multiplex PCR; TCRdb's copy keeps in-frame clones and lacks some. The table has roughly 120,000 clones, about 85% seen once; the top ten hold approximately 5.2%. Sequenced material: peripheral blood, taken on day 0 of AZD1222 vaccination. This clonotype was sampled from an adult in good health. The V and J genes are TRBV5-4 and TRBJ2-5, with D maybe TRBD1 (7 bases). This CDR3 reads CASSPQGGTRLETQYF. CDR3 nucleotides: TGTGCCAGCAGTCCCCAGGGGGGAACCCGATTAGAGACCCAGTACTTC. The variable domain in full, completed from reference TRBV5-4 and TRBJ2-5, reads ETGVTQSPTHLIKTRGQQVTLRCSSQSGHNTVSWYQQALGQGPQFIFQYYREEENGRGNFPPRFSGLQFPNYSSELNVNALELDDSALYLCASSPQGGTRLETQYFGPGTRLLVL.